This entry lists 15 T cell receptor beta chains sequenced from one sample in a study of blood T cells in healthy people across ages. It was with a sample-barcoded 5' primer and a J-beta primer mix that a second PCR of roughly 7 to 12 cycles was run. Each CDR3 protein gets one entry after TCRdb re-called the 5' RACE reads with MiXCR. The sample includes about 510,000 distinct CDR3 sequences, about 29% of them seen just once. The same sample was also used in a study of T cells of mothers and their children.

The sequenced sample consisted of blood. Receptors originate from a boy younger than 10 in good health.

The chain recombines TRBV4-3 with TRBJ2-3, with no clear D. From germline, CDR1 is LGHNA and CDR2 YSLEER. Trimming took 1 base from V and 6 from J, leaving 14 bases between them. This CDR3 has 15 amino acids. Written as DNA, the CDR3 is TGCGCCAGCAGCCAAGTTGGGCCGGTTAAGGATACGCAGTATTTT. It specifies CASSQVGPVKDTQYF.

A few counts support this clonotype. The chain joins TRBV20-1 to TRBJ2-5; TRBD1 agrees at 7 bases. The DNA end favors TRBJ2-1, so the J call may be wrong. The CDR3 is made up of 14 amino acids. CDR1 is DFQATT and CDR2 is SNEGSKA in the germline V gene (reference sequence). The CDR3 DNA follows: TGCAGTGCTCTGGGGGACAGCACGGCCAATGAGCAGTTCTTC. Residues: CSALGDSTANEQFF.

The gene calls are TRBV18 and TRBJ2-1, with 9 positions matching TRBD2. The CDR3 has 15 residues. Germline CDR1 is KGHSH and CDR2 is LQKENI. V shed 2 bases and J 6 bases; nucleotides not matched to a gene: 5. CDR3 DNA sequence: TGTGCCAGCTCACCAAGGCCAGCGGGGGGCAATGAGCAGTTCTTC. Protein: CASSPRPAGGNEQFF.

DNA for the CDR3: TGTGCCAGCAGCTTAGGACAGGGGGAGGAAAAACTGTTTTTT. This sequence encodes CASSLGQGEEKLFF. The gene calls are TRBV7-9 and TRBJ1-4; 9 bases fit TRBD1. The CDR3 sequence is 14 residues long. Per the germline V gene, CDR1 is SEHNR and CDR2 is FQNEAQ (reference sequence). V shed 1 base and J 8 bases; nucleotides not matched to a gene: 2.

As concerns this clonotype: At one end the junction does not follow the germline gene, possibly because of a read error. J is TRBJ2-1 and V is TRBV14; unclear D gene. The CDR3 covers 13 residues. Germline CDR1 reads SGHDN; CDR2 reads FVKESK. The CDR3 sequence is CACSQSWNNEQFF. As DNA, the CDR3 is TGTGCCTGCAGCCAGAGCTGGAACAATGAGCAGTTCTTC.

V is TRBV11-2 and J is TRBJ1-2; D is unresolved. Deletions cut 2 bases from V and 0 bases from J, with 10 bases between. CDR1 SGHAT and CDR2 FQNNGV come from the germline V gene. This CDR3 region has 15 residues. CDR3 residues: CASSLHPTSNYGYTF. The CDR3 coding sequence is TGTGCCAGCAGCTTACACCCAACCTCTAACTATGGCTACACCTTC.

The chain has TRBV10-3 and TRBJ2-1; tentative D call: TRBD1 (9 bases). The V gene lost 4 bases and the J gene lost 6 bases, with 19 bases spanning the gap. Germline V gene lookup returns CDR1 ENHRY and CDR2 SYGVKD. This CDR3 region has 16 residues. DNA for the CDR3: TGTGCCATCAGTGTCCGGGGGGGGACAGGGAGCAATGAGCAGTTCTTC. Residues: CAISVRGGTGSNEQFF.

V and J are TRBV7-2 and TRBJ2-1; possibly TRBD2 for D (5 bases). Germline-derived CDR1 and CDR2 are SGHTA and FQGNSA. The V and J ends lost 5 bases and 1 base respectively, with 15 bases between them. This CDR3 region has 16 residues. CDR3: CASSVRVSGSYNEQFF. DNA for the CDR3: TGTGCCAGCAGCGTGAGGGTCTCCGGTTCCTACAATGAGCAGTTCTTC.

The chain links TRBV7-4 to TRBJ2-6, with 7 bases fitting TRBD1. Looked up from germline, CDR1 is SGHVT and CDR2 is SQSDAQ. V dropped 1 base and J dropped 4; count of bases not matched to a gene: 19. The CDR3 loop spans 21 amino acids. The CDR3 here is CASSLVQSGQTSGWGANVLTF. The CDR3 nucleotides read TGTGCCAGCAGCTTAGTCCAGTCGGGACAGACCTCTGGTTGGGGGGCCAACGTCCTGACTTTC.

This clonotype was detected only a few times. CDR3 in amino acids: CASSLKYYNSPLHF. CDR3 in DNA: TGTGCCAGCAGCCTCAAATATTATAATTCACCCCTCCACTTT. This rearrangement joins TRBV7-2 to TRBJ1-6; D is ambiguous. CDR3 size: 14 residues. The germline V gene has CDR1 SGHTA and CDR2 FQGNSA. V was clipped by 5 bases and J by 4 bases, with 9 bases between them.

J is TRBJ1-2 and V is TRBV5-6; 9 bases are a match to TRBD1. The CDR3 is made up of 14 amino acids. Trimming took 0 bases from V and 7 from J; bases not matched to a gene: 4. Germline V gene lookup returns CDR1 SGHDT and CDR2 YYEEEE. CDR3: CASSLVPTGGGYTF. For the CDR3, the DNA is TGTGCCAGCAGCTTGGTCCCGACAGGGGGTGGCTACACCTTC.

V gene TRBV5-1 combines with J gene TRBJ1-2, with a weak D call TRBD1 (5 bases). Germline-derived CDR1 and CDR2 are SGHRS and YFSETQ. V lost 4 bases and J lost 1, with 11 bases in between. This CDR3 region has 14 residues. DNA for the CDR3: TGCGCCAGCAGCCCCGGGGCCGATAACTATGGCTACACCTTC. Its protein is CASSPGADNYGYTF.

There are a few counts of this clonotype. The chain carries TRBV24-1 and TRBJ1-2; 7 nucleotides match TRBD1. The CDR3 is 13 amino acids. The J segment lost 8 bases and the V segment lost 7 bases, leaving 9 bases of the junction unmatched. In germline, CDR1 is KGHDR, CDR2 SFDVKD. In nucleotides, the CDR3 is TGTGCCACCAGCCGGGGACAGAATGAGGGCTACACCTTC. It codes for CATSRGQNEGYTF.

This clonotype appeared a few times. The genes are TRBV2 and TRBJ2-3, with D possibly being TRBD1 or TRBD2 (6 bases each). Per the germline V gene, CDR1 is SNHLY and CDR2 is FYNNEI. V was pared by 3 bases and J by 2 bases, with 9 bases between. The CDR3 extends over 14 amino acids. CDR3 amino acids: CASSDRGVTDTQYF. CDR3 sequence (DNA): TGTGCCAGCAGTGATAGGGGGGTCACAGATACGCAGTATTTT.

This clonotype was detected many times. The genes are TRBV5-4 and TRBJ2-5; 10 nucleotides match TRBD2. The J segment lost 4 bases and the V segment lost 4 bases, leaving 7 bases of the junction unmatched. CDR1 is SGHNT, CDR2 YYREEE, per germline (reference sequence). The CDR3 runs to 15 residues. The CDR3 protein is CASSRLAGALETQYF. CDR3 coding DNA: TGTGCCAGCAGCCGTCTAGCGGGGGCCTTAGAGACCCAGTACTTC.